These 29 T cell receptor beta chains were sequenced from one sample in a study of control samples from healthy donors and cancer patients. Data came from immunoSEQ multiplex PCR; TCRdb stores just in-frame clones and leaves some out. The sample records about 140,000 clones, roughly nine tenths being singletons. The sample comprised blood. All receptors derive from a man aged 18 to 30 in good health.

This sequence joins TRBV7-6 and TRBJ1-6, with 9 bases lining up with TRBD1. CDR1 is SGHVS and CDR2 is FNYEAQ in the germline V gene. This CDR3 region has 15 residues. Trimming took 8 bases from V and 0 from J; bases not matched to a gene: 2. CDR3 protein: CASGQGSSYNSPLHF. The DNA for the CDR3 is TGTGCCAGCGGACAGGGGTCCTCCTATAATTCACCCCTCCACTTT.

The V and J genes are TRBV19 and TRBJ1-2; no clear D gene. The germline gives CDR1 LNHDA, CDR2 SQIVND (reference sequence). This CDR3 is 13 amino acids long. Between the trimmed V and J ends, which lost 8 bases and 1 base, there was a span of 11 bases. CDR3 loop: CASSFENNYGYTF. The CDR3 DNA reads TGTGCCAGTTCATTTGAGAATAACTATGGCTACACCTTC.

This chain links TRBV7-9 with TRBJ2-3, with 7 bases fitting TRBD1. Trimming cost V 1 base and J 2 bases; bases outside gene matches: 3. The CDR3 length is 15 residues. Germline assignment: CDR1 SEHNR and CDR2 FQNEAQ (reference sequence). The CDR3 reads CASSLGDSHTDTQYF. Here the CDR3 DNA reads TGTGCCAGCAGCTTAGGGGACAGCCACACAGATACGCAGTATTTT.

V gene TRBV2 combines with J gene TRBJ1-1; D is perhaps TRBD1 (5 bases). V lost 6 bases to trimming and J lost 0 bases, with 11 bases between them. Germline CDR1 is SNHLY and CDR2 is FYNNEI. The CDR3 totals 14 residues. The CDR3 here is CASRETGVNTEAFF. In DNA, the CDR3 is TGTGCCAGCAGGGAAACAGGAGTGAACACTGAAGCTTTCTTT.

The V gene is TRBV19, the J gene TRBJ2-6; perhaps TRBD1 as D (5 bases). Germline V lookup: CDR1 LNHDA, CDR2 SQIVND (reference sequence). This CDR3 is built from 17 residues. Trimming stripped 1 base from V and 2 bases from J, with 12 bases between. The CDR3 sequence is CASSIGKGFTGANVLTF. CDR3 sequence (DNA): TGTGCCAGTAGTATAGGCAAGGGGTTCACTGGGGCCAACGTCCTGACTTTC.

This chain links TRBV7-9 with TRBJ2-7; weak D call: TRBD2 (6 bases). This CDR3 has 16 amino acids. Germline values: CDR1 SEHNR, CDR2 FQNEAQ (reference sequence). V dropped 5 bases and J dropped 2 bases, with 19 bases sitting between them. The CDR3 nucleotides read TGTGCCAGCAGCCCTTCCGAGGGACTGATCGCCTACGAGCAGTACTTC. It encodes CASSPSEGLIAYEQYF.

The rearrangement joins TRBV5-8 to TRBJ1-2; a possible D gene is TRBD1 (6 bases). Trimming removed 1 base from V and 0 bases from J, with 10 bases in between. Germline V gene sequence: CDR1 SGHTS, CDR2 YDEGEE. The CDR3 is made up of 15 amino acids. CDR3 loop: CASSLSGQTNYGYTF. The CDR3 nucleotides read TGTGCCAGCAGCTTGTCGGGACAAACTAACTATGGCTACACCTTC.

The sample holds one count of this clone. The CDR3 nucleotides are TGCGCCAGCAGCCAAGCGGGGAGTCTCAGGCCTCGCTCTGGAAACACCATATATTTT. The encoded protein is CASSQAGSLRPRSGNTIYF. V and J are TRBV4-1 and TRBJ1-3; no clear D gene. Germline V gene lookup returns CDR1 MGHRA and CDR2 YSYEKL. CDR3 size: 19 residues. The V end was cut by 1 base, the J end by 0 bases, with 19 bases between.

The rearrangement uses TRBV25-1 and TRBJ2-3; perhaps TRBD1 as D (6 bases). This CDR3 has 16 residues. Trimming left V 8 bases short and J 2 bases short, with 20 bases between. Germline V gene sequence: CDR1 MGHDK, CDR2 SYGVNS. CDR3 protein: CASPPSPGDTTDTQYF. CDR3 nucleotide sequence: TGTGCCAGCCCCCCTAGCCCAGGGGACACCACAGATACGCAGTATTTT.

In this sample, this clone turned up a few times. The chain links TRBV6-1 to TRBJ1-3; possibly TRBD1 for D (5 bases). The germline V gene has CDR1 MNHNS and CDR2 SASEGT. Trimming stripped 4 bases from V and 0 bases from J, with 13 bases between. This CDR3 comprises 16 residues. As DNA, the CDR3 is TGTGCCAGCAGTGGGCCAGGGACCTCCTCTGGAAACACCATATATTTT. It specifies CASSGPGTSSGNTIYF.

The rearrangement links TRBV5-5 to TRBJ1-3, with D unresolved. The length of the CDR3 is 16 residues. Germline values: CDR1 SGHKS, CDR2 YYEKEE (reference sequence). The V end lost 0 bases, the J end lost 0 bases, and 10 bases lay between the germline ends. CDR3 coding DNA: TGTGCCAGCAGCTTGGGGTTGGGGAGCTCTGGAAACACCATATATTTT. Its protein product is CASSLGLGSSGNTIYF.

The chain has TRBV2 and TRBJ1-2; D uncertain. Germline CDR1 is SNHLY and CDR2 is FYNNEI. This CDR3 spans 18 amino acids. V lost 9 bases to trimming and J lost 1 base, with 27 bases between them. The CDR3 sequence is CARPGNRGVGVHNYGYTF. The CDR3 DNA reads as TGTGCCAGGCCGGGAAATCGGGGAGTCGGAGTTCATAACTATGGCTACACCTTC. The full variable domain, in which reference TRBV2 and TRBJ1-2 provide the parts outside the CDR3, is EPEVTQTPSHQVTQMGQEVILRCVPISNHLYFYWYRQILGQKVEFLVSFYNNEISEKSEIFDDQFSVERPDGSNFTLKIRSTKLEDSAMYFCARPGNRGVGVHNYGYTFGSGTRLTVV.

The chain carries TRBV9 and TRBJ2-3; no firm D call. CDR1 and CDR2 (germline): SGDLS, YYNGEE. With 4 bases removed from V and 3 bases from J, the gap between germline ends came to 12 bases. The CDR3 has 14 amino acids. This CDR3 is CASSPRTRTDTQYF. CDR3 DNA: TGTGCCAGCAGCCCCCGGACGAGAACAGATACGCAGTATTTT. Full variable domain (remainder filled in from reference TRBV9 and TRBJ2-3): DSGVTQTPKHLITATGQRVTLRCSPRSGDLSVYWYQQSLDQGLQFLIQYYNGEERAKGNILERFSAQQFPDLHSELNLSSLELGDSALYFCASSPRTRTDTQYFGPGTRLTVL.

The V and J genes are TRBV7-9 and TRBJ1-2, with 7 bases lining up with TRBD1. The CDR3 has 13 residues. Per germline, CDR1 SEHNR and CDR2 FQNEAQ (reference sequence). V was clipped by 5 bases and J by 8 bases; unmatched bases: 8. The CDR3 reads CASSNDREGGYTF. DNA for the CDR3: TGTGCCAGCAGCAATGACAGGGAAGGGGGCTACACCTTC.

The chain recombines TRBV7-2 with TRBJ1-4, with 10 bases lining up with TRBD1. Germline trimming cut 5 bases from V and 6 bases from J; bases unmatched to any gene: 6. Germline V gene lookup returns CDR1 SGHTA and CDR2 FQGNSA. This CDR3 contains 15 residues. Written as DNA, the CDR3 is TGTGCCAGCAGCAGGGACAGGGGATTATATGAAAAACTGTTTTTT. This translates into CASSRDRGLYEKLFF.

This clone turned up a few times. This chain connects TRBV19 to TRBJ2-7; D remains ambiguous. V was trimmed by 4 bases and J by 2 bases, leaving 12 bases between them. There are 14 residues in the CDR3. Germline V gene data show CDR1 as LNHDA and CDR2 as SQIVND (reference sequence). The CDR3 is CASSTSRKAYEQYF. The CDR3 DNA reads TGTGCCAGTAGTACATCAAGAAAAGCCTACGAGCAGTACTTC.

In its sample, this clone was seen once. This chain uses TRBV7-3 with TRBJ2-3, with TRBD1 matching over 9 bases. The V gene end was trimmed by 5 bases and the J gene end by 4 bases; junction bases not matched to a gene: 7. This CDR3 has 15 residues. Germline V gene sequence: CDR1 SGHTA, CDR2 FQGTGA. CDR3 residues: CASSRTGEFPDTQYF. The DNA of the CDR3 is TGTGCCAGCAGCCGGACAGGGGAGTTCCCAGATACGCAGTATTTT.

The rearrangement links TRBV5-1 to TRBJ2-3; 7 bases agree with TRBD1. V dropped 7 bases and J dropped 1; count of bases not matched to a gene: 6. The CDR3 extends over 14 amino acids. Germline assignment: CDR1 SGHRS and CDR2 YFSETQ. The chain's CDR3 is CASGNGQGTDTQYF. The CDR3 coding sequence is TGCGCCAGCGGCAACGGACAGGGCACAGATACGCAGTATTTT.

This clone has just one count. The rearrangement links TRBV11-2 to TRBJ1-4, with a possible D match to TRBD1 (5 bases). In germline, CDR1 is SGHAT, CDR2 FQNNGV. The V end lost 2 bases, the J end lost 7 bases, and 17 bases lay between the germline ends. This CDR3 spans 16 amino acids. CDR3 residues: CASSLSGDFRSEKLFF. In DNA, the CDR3 is TGTGCCAGCAGCTTATCGGGGGACTTTCGTAGTGAAAAACTGTTTTTT.

This clone was seen just once. The chain has TRBV19 and TRBJ1-1; tentative D call: TRBD1 (5 bases). V gave up 2 bases and J gave up 0 bases, with 16 bases separating them. In germline, CDR1 is LNHDA, CDR2 SQIVND (reference sequence). There are 17 residues in the CDR3. Here the CDR3 reads CASSILGGAGMNTEAFF. The CDR3 bases are TGTGCCAGTAGTATATTGGGAGGGGCTGGAATGAACACTGAAGCTTTCTTT.

The genes are TRBV24-1 and TRBJ2-1, with a tentative D call TRBD2 (5 bases). CDR1 and CDR2 from the germline V gene are KGHDR and SFDVKD. There are 16 residues in the CDR3. V was shortened by 3 bases and J by 0 bases, with 11 bases between the two germline ends. The CDR3 reads CATSDSMGSSYNEQFF. The CDR3 DNA sequence: TGTGCCACCAGTGATAGCATGGGGAGCTCCTACAATGAGCAGTTCTTC.

CDR3 nucleotides: TGCGCCAGCAGCCAAGCCGGGGGGACTAGCACAGATACGCAGTATTTT. Translation: CASSQAGGTSTDTQYF. This chain uses TRBV4-1 with TRBJ2-3; TRBD2 matches at 7 bases. Losses at the gene ends were 1 base for V and 0 bases for J; bases not matched to a gene: 4. The CDR3 totals 16 residues. Germline-derived CDR1 and CDR2 are MGHRA and YSYEKL.

The chain links TRBV30 to TRBJ2-3, with TRBD1 matching over 7 bases. The CDR3 runs 14 residues. V shed 5 bases, J shed 0 bases, and the junction held 5 bases outside the gene matches. Looked up from germline, CDR1 is GTSNPN and CDR2 is SVGIG (reference sequence). The CDR3 region is CAWEKGASTDTQYF. The CDR3 nucleotides are TGTGCCTGGGAGAAGGGGGCTAGCACAGATACGCAGTATTTT.

The chain links TRBV3-1 (or the pseudogene TRBV3-2) to TRBJ2-2; perhaps D is TRBD1 or TRBD2 (5 bases each). The V end lost 0 bases, the J end lost 7 bases, and 15 bases lay between the germline ends. The CDR3 totals 16 residues. CDR1 and CDR2 from the germline V gene are LGHDT and YNNKEL (reference sequence). CDR3 in DNA: TGTGCCAGCAGCCAAGATCCGGGGCTAGTCAGCGGGGAGCTGTTTTTT. This sequence encodes CASSQDPGLVSGELFF.

The chain employs TRBV25-1 and TRBJ1-6; the D gene is possibly TRBD1 (5 bases). The V end lost 4 bases, the J end lost 9 bases, and 7 bases lay between the germline ends. The CDR3 sequence is 12 residues long. Germline CDR1 and CDR2: MGHDK and SYGVNS. In DNA form, the CDR3 reads TGTGCCAGCAGTGGCCAGGGTTCACCCCTCCACTTT. The encoded protein is CASSGQGSPLHF.

The rearrangement joins TRBV29-1 to TRBJ1-1; D not resolved. The CDR3 is 13 amino acids. In germline, CDR1 is SQVTM, CDR2 ANQGSEA. Trimming removed 4 bases from V and 0 bases from J, with 9 bases in between. The CDR3 loop reads CSVVRQLNTEAFF. The CDR3 region has the DNA TGCAGCGTTGTGAGGCAGCTGAACACTGAAGCTTTCTTT. Supplemented by reference TRBV29-1 and TRBJ1-1, the full variable domain reads SAVISQKPSRDICQRGTSLTIQCQVDSQVTMMFWYRQQPGQSLTLIATANQGSEATYESGFVIDKFPISRPNLTFSTLTVSNMSPEDSSIYLCSVVRQLNTEAFFGQGTRLTVV.

The V gene is TRBV7-3, the J gene TRBJ2-6, with TRBD2 as a possible D gene (5 bases). Trimming cost V 5 bases and J 4 bases, with 12 bases left between them. This CDR3 spans 15 amino acids. Germline CDR1 and CDR2: SGHTA and FQGTGA. As DNA, the CDR3 is TGTGCCAGCAGCCCCACTCGAGGGGGGGCCAACGTCCTGACTTTC. It is translated as CASSPTRGGANVLTF.

V usage is TRBV3-1 (or the pseudogene TRBV3-2) and J usage is TRBJ2-3; TRBD2 aligns across 11 bases. In germline, CDR1 is LGHDT, CDR2 YNNKEL (reference sequence). This CDR3 contains 16 residues. V lost 4 bases and J lost 3; bases outside the gene matches: 6. The DNA for the CDR3 is TGTGCCAGCAGCCGCCTACTAGCGGGGGAGACAGATACGCAGTATTTT. This translates into CASSRLLAGETDTQYF.

The chain combines TRBV29-1 with TRBJ1-2; 7 bases align to TRBD1. V lost 5 bases to trimming and J lost 8 bases; unmatched junction nucleotides: 2. CDR3 size: 10 residues. Looked up from germline, CDR1 is SQVTM and CDR2 is ANQGSEA. CDR3 residues: CSVTGAGYTF. The CDR3 nucleotides read TGCAGCGTTACAGGGGCGGGCTACACCTTC. Filled out from reference TRBV29-1 and TRBJ1-2, the complete variable domain reads SAVISQKPSRDICQRGTSLTIQCQVDSQVTMMFWYRQQPGQSLTLIATANQGSEATYESGFVIDKFPISRPNLTFSTLTVSNMSPEDSSIYLCSVTGAGYTFGSGTRLTVV.